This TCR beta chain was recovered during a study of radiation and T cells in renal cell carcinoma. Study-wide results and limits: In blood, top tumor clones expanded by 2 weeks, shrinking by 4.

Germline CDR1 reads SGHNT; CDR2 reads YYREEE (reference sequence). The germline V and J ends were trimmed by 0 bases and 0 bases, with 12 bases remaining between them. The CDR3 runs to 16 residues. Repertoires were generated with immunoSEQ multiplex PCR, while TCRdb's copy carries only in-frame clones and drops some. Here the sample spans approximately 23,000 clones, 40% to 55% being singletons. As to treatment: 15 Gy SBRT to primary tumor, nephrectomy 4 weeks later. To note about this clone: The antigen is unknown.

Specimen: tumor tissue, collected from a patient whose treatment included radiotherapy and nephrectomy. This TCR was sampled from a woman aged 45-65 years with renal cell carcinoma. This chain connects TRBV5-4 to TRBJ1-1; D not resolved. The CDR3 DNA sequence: TGTGCCAGCAGCTTGGCGTCCAGTCGCATGAACACTGAAGCTTTCTTT. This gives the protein CASSLASSRMNTEAFF.